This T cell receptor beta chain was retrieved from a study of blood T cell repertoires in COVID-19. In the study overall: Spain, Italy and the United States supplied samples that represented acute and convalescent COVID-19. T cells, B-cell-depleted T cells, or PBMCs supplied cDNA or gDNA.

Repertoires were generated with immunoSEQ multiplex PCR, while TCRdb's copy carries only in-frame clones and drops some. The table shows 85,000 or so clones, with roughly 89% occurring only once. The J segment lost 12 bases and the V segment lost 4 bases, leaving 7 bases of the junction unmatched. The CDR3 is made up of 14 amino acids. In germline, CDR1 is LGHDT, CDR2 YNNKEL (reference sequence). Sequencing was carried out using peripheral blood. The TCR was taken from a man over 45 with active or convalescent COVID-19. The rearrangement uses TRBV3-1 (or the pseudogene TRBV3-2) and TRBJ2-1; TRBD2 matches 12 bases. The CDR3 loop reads CASSRGLAGRSQFF. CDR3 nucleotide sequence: TGTGCCAGCAGCCGAGGACTAGCGGGAAGGTCGCAGTTCTTC.